The clone carrying this T cell receptor (beta chain) has more than one count but fewer than ten. CDR1 LNHNV and CDR2 YYDKDF come from the germline V gene (reference sequence). The CDR3 spans 13 residues. Trimming pared 0 bases from V and 7 bases from J, leaving 10 bases between. Repertoires were generated with immunoSEQ multiplex PCR, while TCRdb's copy carries only in-frame clones and drops some. Of some 48,000 clones detected, around 85% appear once; the ten largest clones hold under 11%. Time point meaning: peripheral blood 6 weeks after treatment start. This sample was taken from a study of PD-L1 blockade in urothelial cancer.

The chain links TRBV15 to TRBJ2-7; D is undetermined. This material consisted of PBMCs, taken around atezolizumab (anti-PD-L1) treatment. The sequence was collected from a man in his fifties or sixties with urothelial cancer. CDR3 sequence (DNA): TGTGCCACCAGCAGAGACAGGCCTCGGGAGCAGTACTTC. This sequence encodes CATSRDRPREQYF.